This TCR beta chain was sequenced for a study of blood T cell repertoires in COVID-19. Measured with immunoSEQ multiplex PCR; TCRdb has only the in-frame clones, and not every one. The sample includes about 220,000 clones, 82% of them seen just once. Trimming cost V 4 bases and J 0 bases; bases outside gene matches: 5. CDR1 SQVTM and CDR2 ANQGSEA come from the germline V gene. This CDR3 contains 15 residues. The chain uses TRBV29-1 and TRBJ1-4; 7 bases line up with TRBD1. The sequence was collected from a woman aged 60 to 75 who had recovered from COVID-19. Sequenced material: PBMCs or T cells enriched from blood (not recorded which). The CDR3 region is CSVGGQTSTNEKLFF. The CDR3 DNA follows: TGCAGCGTTGGGGGACAGACGTCAACTAATGAAAAACTGTTTTTT.